This TCR beta chain was identified in a study of blood T cell repertoires in COVID-19. Germline V CDR1 and CDR2: SGHVS, FQNEAQ. The V gene end was trimmed by 5 bases and the J gene end by 1 base; junction bases not matched to a gene: 7. This CDR3 contains 15 residues. Here immunoSEQ multiplex PCR was the method, and the copy in TCRdb shows in-frame clones only, minus some. The sample yields some 200,000 clones, 75% to 90% seen once. The sample consisted of PBMCs or T cells enriched from blood (not recorded which). This sequence originates from a woman younger than 45 who had recovered from COVID-19. The chain is built from TRBV7-8 and TRBJ2-5; 7 positions match TRBD1. In DNA, the CDR3 is TGTGCCAGCAGCCACCTAGGGACAGCCCAAGAGACCCAGTACTTC. It yields the protein CASSHLGTAQETQYF.